These 3 T cell receptor beta chains originate from one sample sequenced in a study of beta chain features in type 1 diabetes. Investigators reverse transcribed all isolated RNA, so they sequenced expressed TCRB transcripts. Produced via immunoSEQ multiplex PCR; TCRdb's table is partial and in-frame only. The profile shows nearly 350,000 clones, under 8.5% of them singletons. Sample: central memory CD4+ T cells from blood. Receptor source: a woman in her late teens or twenties in good health.

With respect to this clone: Being one base from a much bigger clone, this may be a read error. This sequence joins TRBV4-2 and TRBJ1-1, with D possibly matching TRBD1 (6 bases). Germline V gene sequence: CDR1 LGHNA, CDR2 YNFKEQ. V lost 2 bases to trimming and J lost 8 bases, with 12 bases between them. This CDR3 spans 13 amino acids. The CDR3 reads CASSQRDGQEAFF. The CDR3 region has the DNA TGTGCCAGCAGCCAACGAGATGGACAGGAAGCTTTCTTT.

The V call is TRBV7-9, the J call TRBJ1-4, with D possibly matching TRBD1 (6 bases). V lost 7 bases and J lost 6, with 15 bases in between. Per germline, CDR1 SEHNR and CDR2 FQNEAQ (reference sequence). The CDR3 runs 14 residues. The chain's CDR3 is CASTAGDGYEKLFF. In DNA form, the CDR3 reads TGTGCCAGCACCGCAGGGGACGGCTATGAAAAACTGTTTTTT.

This clone came up many times. This chain connects TRBV9 to TRBJ2-2, with 10 bases that match TRBD1. Germline loops: CDR1 SGDLS, CDR2 YYNGEE. V dropped 3 bases and J dropped 4; count of bases not matched to a gene: 0. The CDR3 runs 14 residues. The CDR3 reads CASSGTGGTGELFF. The CDR3, as DNA: TGTGCCAGCAGCGGGACAGGGGGCACCGGGGAGCTGTTTTTT.